These 15 T cell receptor beta chains originate from one sample sequenced in a study of T cells in Graves' hyperthyroidism and ophthalmopathy. Amplification of TCR beta CDR3 regions was performed using RNA transcripts as template. TCR CDR3 regions were first amplified by RT-PCR with HTBI primers. One entry per CDR3 protein, called by TCRdb with MiXCR from the multiplex PCR reads. The table records some 600,000 distinct CDR3 sequences, about 14% of them present only once. The sample was blood. The receptors here all came from a woman aged 30 to 39 with Graves' hyperthyroidism that later progressed to Graves' ophthalmopathy.

Ten or more counts support this clonotype. J is TRBJ2-1 and V is TRBV6-1; D gene unclear. This CDR3 comprises 12 residues. Per germline, CDR1 MNHNS and CDR2 SASEGT. V lost 5 bases and J lost 7, with 9 bases in between. CDR3 region: CASSRSPNEQFF. The CDR3 DNA sequence: TGTGCCAGCAGTCGTTCCCCGAATGAGCAGTTCTTC.

This clonotype has only a few counts. This chain uses TRBV20-1 with TRBJ1-5, with TRBD1 as a possible D gene (6 bases). V was shortened by 0 bases and J by 4 bases, with 7 bases between the two germline ends. CDR3 length: 13 residues. Germline-derived CDR1 and CDR2 are DFQATT and SNEGSKA (reference sequence). This CDR3 is CSAREDRNQPQHF. CDR3 nucleotide sequence: TGCAGTGCTAGAGAGGACAGAAATCAGCCCCAGCATTTT.

In its sample, this clonotype was seen many times. The chain uses TRBV12-3 or TRBV12-4 and TRBJ2-5; 9 nucleotides align to TRBD2. This CDR3 has 14 residues. Losses at the gene ends were 7 bases for V and 2 bases for J; bases not matched to a gene: 5. Here the CDR3 reads CASTLLAGQETQYF. The CDR3 DNA follows: TGTGCCAGCACTCTTCTAGCGGGACAAGAGACCCAGTACTTC.

The chain recombines TRBV6-1 with TRBJ1-4; no reliable D call. The CDR3 contains 15 residues. Trimming cost V 6 bases and J 7 bases, with 18 bases left between them. The germline V gene encodes CDR1 MNHNS and CDR2 SASEGT. The CDR3: CASSTLWFVGEKLFF. CDR3 DNA: TGTGCCAGCAGCACGCTGTGGTTTGTTGGTGAAAAACTGTTTTTT.

This clonotype was seen at least ten times. The CDR3 sequence is CASSYGLEGTEAFF. The CDR3 coding sequence is TGTGCCAGCAGTTACGGGTTAGAGGGCACTGAAGCTTTCTTT. The chain couples TRBV6-6 to TRBJ1-1; D uncertain. The ends were cut back, 2 bases at V and 4 bases at J, with 11 bases in the middle. CDR3 length: 14 amino acids. Germline CDR1 MNHNY, CDR2 SVGAGI (reference sequence).

This clonotype was observed a handful of times. The chain joins TRBV4-1 to TRBJ2-1; D not certain. This CDR3 spans 16 amino acids. V was shortened by 1 base and J by 0 bases, with 10 bases between the two germline ends. The germline V gene has CDR1 MGHRA and CDR2 YSYEKL. The CDR3 sequence is CASSQVTSSSYNEQFF. The DNA of the CDR3 is TGCGCCAGCAGCCAAGTGACCAGCAGCTCCTACAATGAGCAGTTCTTC.

This clonotype was detected many times. This rearrangement joins TRBV30 to TRBJ2-2, with D uncertain. The CDR3 consists of 12 residues. Germline CDR1 GTSNPN, CDR2 SVGIG (reference sequence). The V end was cut by 0 bases, the J end by 5 bases, with 4 bases between. The CDR3 DNA reads as TGTGCCTGGAGTGTACGGACCGGGGAGCTGTTTTTT. Protein product: CAWSVRTGELFF.

This chain connects TRBV7-9 to TRBJ1-4; D remains unclear. Germline V gene sequence: CDR1 SEHNR, CDR2 FQNEAQ (reference sequence). V was trimmed by 5 bases and J by 0 bases, leaving 10 bases between them. The CDR3 is 15 amino acids. CDR3 residues: CASSQWESTNEKLFF. The CDR3 DNA reads as TGTGCCAGCAGCCAGTGGGAGTCAACTAATGAAAAACTGTTTTTT.

This clonotype was detected many times. The genes are TRBV12-5 and TRBJ1-5, with no clear D. The length of the CDR3 is 13 residues. CDR1 LGHNT and CDR2 FRNRAP come from the germline V gene. V lost 6 bases, J lost 0 bases, and 6 bases lay in between. The CDR3 DNA is TGTGCTAGTGGCCACCTTAGCAATCAGCCCCAGCATTTT. The encoded protein is CASGHLSNQPQHF.

This chain links TRBV19 with TRBJ1-3; D is uncertain. CDR1 and CDR2 from the germline V gene are LNHDA and SQIVND (reference sequence). The V end was cut by 7 bases, the J end by 2 bases, with 18 bases between. The CDR3 totals 16 residues. The CDR3 sequence is CASTSVGRSAGNTIYF. The DNA for the CDR3 is TGTGCCAGTACCTCGGTAGGGAGGTCGGCTGGAAACACCATATATTTT.

In regard to this clonotype: A much larger clone lies one base from this, so it may be a read error. Because the CDR3 is missing its conserved closing phenylalanine or tryptophan, this is likely a read error. The chain links TRBV20-1 to TRBJ1-2; unclear D gene. V dropped 7 bases and J dropped 4 bases, with 10 bases sitting between them. The germline gives CDR1 DFQATT, CDR2 SNEGSKA (reference sequence). The CDR3 is made up of 11 amino acids. CDR3 DNA: TGCAGTGTGCCGGGAACCTATGGCTACACCTAC. It encodes CSVPGTYGYTY.

The sample holds a few counts of this clonotype. The chain recombines TRBV5-1 with TRBJ1-2; D unresolved. Germline loops: CDR1 SGHRS, CDR2 YFSETQ. Trimming pared 5 bases from V and 3 bases from J, leaving 11 bases between. This CDR3 is 13 amino acids long. CDR3 amino acids: CASRGEPDYGYTF. CDR3 nucleotides: TGCGCCAGCAGGGGCGAACCTGACTATGGCTACACCTTC.

This clonotype was seen repeatedly, ten times or more. CDR3 loop: CASSVLQGGRQPQHF. In DNA, the CDR3 is TGTGCCAGCAGTGTATTACAGGGAGGCCGGCAGCCCCAGCATTTT. The gene calls are TRBV2 and TRBJ1-5; a weak D match, TRBD1 (6 bases). CDR1 is SNHLY and CDR2 is FYNNEI in the germline V gene. This CDR3 has 15 residues. V was cut by 4 bases and J by 7 bases, with 17 bases left in between. Combining the CDR3 with reference TRBV2 and TRBJ1-5 gives the whole variable domain EPEVTQTPSHQVTQMGQEVILRCVPISNHLYFYWYRQILGQKVEFLVSFYNNEISEKSEIFDDQFSVERPDGSNFTLKIRSTKLEDSAMYFCASSVLQGGRQPQHFGDGTRLSIL.

This clonotype was seen ten or more times. The chain joins TRBV2 to TRBJ1-5, with TRBD1 as a possible D gene (5 bases). From germline, CDR1 is SNHLY and CDR2 FYNNEI. The CDR3 consists of 13 residues. With 4 bases removed from V and 6 bases from J, the gap between germline ends came to 10 bases. For the CDR3, the DNA is TGTGCCAGCAGTGTCCAGGGCGCTCAGCCCCAGCATTTT. Translating gives CASSVQGAQPQHF.

This clonotype was found many times. CDR3 in amino acids: CAIDRGYEQYF. CDR3 DNA sequence: TGTGCCATAGACAGGGGGTACGAGCAGTACTTC. The chain links TRBV30 to TRBJ2-7; 9 nucleotides line up with TRBD1. This CDR3 has 11 residues. Trimming at V came to 8 bases and at J to 4 bases, leaving 3 bases not matched to a gene. Germline V lookup: CDR1 GTSNPN, CDR2 SVGIG (reference sequence).